This T cell receptor beta chain was sequenced for a study of T cell repertoires in cytomegalovirus infection. Study as a whole: Recently described HLA-C-restricted plus well-studied HLA-B-restricted CMV epitopes were used. Shared public TCR beta signatures pointed to both CMV infection and a matching HLA type.

Comments on this clonotype: Its target is unknown.

MiXCR was run by TCRdb on the reads, yielding one entry per CDR3 protein. The table shows 100,000 to 120,000 distinct CDR3 sequences, with about 33% occurring only once. Study-wide results and limits: CMV-specific TCR beta clonotypes restricted by HLA-C dominated the ex vivo response. CMV carriers having the relevant HLA were flagged by cumulative public TCR beta family frequency.

Per germline, CDR1 SGHAT and CDR2 FQNNGV. This CDR3 comprises 13 residues. Trimming stripped 5 bases from V and 6 bases from J, with 10 bases between. J is TRBJ2-2 and V is TRBV11-2; tentative D call: TRBD1 (6 bases). The TCR originated in a human donor in good health (CMV status not recorded). Some clones in this sample may be carry-over from other donors' samples. Sequenced material: CD8+ T cells from cultured PBMCs, taken from culture after CMV antigen stimulation. The DNA for the CDR3 is TGTGCCAGCAGCCCCAGGGGTGCCGGGGAGCTGTTTTTT. Its translation: CASSPRGAGELFF.